This record looks at one T cell receptor (beta chain) sequence and its context. Antigen unknown. The CDR3 has 14 residues. Germline V gives CDR1 ENHRY, CDR2 SYGVKD. The V end lost 7 bases, the J end lost 7 bases, and 19 bases lay between the germline ends. MiXCR, applied by TCRdb to the 5' RACE reads, yields one record per CDR3 protein. This table has some 110,000 distinct CDR3 sequences, 12% appearing once. The sample belongs to a study of spatial heterogeneity in lung cancer. For the study at large: 72 TRACERx patients with early, untreated non-small cell lung cancer donated samples. The follow-up PBMC samples were sequenced whenever they were available. The median time to follow-up was about 25 months after resection. Whole-study findings and limits: Expanded tumor TCRs that were ubiquitous appeared in blood more at resection than follow-up.

The time point denotes: blood at routine non-recurrence follow-up after resection. Researchers sequenced whole RNA taken from tumor, nontumor lung or frozen PBMC without sorting. The source of this sequence is a male donor with early-stage non-small cell lung cancer. This chain joins TRBV10-3 and TRBJ1-2, with D unresolved. The input for sequencing was PBMCs, taken at follow-up. In DNA form, the CDR3 reads TGTGCCATCAAGAAGACGGCCCTCCTTCGTGGCTACACCTTC. Its translation: CAIKKTALLRGYTF.